This record looks at one TCR beta chain sequence and its context. The antigen is unknown. The same CDR3 arises from other DNA sequences in this sample as well. The data stem from a study of cytomegalovirus exposure and HLA in healthy donors. Germline CDR1 and CDR2: SGHTA and FQGNSA. V lost 6 bases, J lost 0 bases, and 12 bases lay in between. The CDR3 contains 15 residues. Notes on the study in general: In an earlier analysis, in approximately 570 donors, most V segments appeared productive either ~87% or ~30% of the time. As a later analysis showed, several of the most significant clusters appeared to be linked to common viral pathogens. The study listed 150 to 200 cytomegalovirus-associated TCR beta chains.

The PCR was carried out with 60 Vbeta primers and 13 Jbeta primers. Generated by immunoSEQ multiplex PCR, the TCRdb table keeps only in-frame clones and is missing some. The sample includes about 130,000 clones. This sequence originates from a man between 18 and 35 years old in good health and CMV-seronegative. Sequencing was done on a sample of PBMCs. The chain couples TRBV7-2 to TRBJ1-3, with D unclear. CDR3 in DNA: TGTGCCAGCAGACTGACAACCAACTCTGGAAACACCATATATTTT. Translating it yields CASRLTTNSGNTIYF.